The T cell receptor beta chain described here comes from a study of T cell changes during pregnancy in multiple sclerosis. Profiled with immunoSEQ multiplex PCR; TCRdb holds only in-frame clones, not every one. Counted here are fewer than 100,000 clones, roughly 91% occurring once; the ten biggest clones make up 2.5% to 3%. Germline V gene data show CDR1 as SGHDT and CDR2 as YYEEEE. V lost 4 bases and J lost 0, with 14 bases in between. The CDR3 has 16 residues. The chain recombines TRBV5-6 with TRBJ1-3; D perhaps matches TRBD1 (6 bases). The sequence derives from a female donor in good health, enrolled as a control in a pregnancy study. The sample consisted of peripheral blood, taken after pregnancy. CDR3 sequence (DNA): TGTGCCAGCAGCCTCCGGACAGTGCGCTCTGGAAACACCATATATTTT. Protein sequence: CASSLRTVRSGNTIYF.